This TCR beta chain was documented in a study of CD8 T cells in Susac syndrome. Overall study: Intravenous immunoglobulin alone or corticosteroids were being given to patients with Susac syndrome at blood draw, unless they were therapy-naive.

CD8+ and CD4+ blood T cells underwent TCR beta sequencing. TEMRA cells were FACS-enriched, with CD8+ and CD4+ T cells isolated negatively. RNA amounts of roughly 0.45 to 1 ug underwent reverse transcription with random hexamers. Amplification of TCR beta CDR3 spanned 54 Vbeta and 13 Jbeta via immunoSEQ multiplex PCR. In TCRdb, the immunoSEQ multiplex PCR reads were re-called with MiXCR into one record per CDR3 protein. The sample lists 150,000 to 200,000 distinct CDR3 sequences, under 95% occurring once. The V and J ends lost 5 bases and 8 bases respectively, with 10 bases between them. CDR1 SGHTA and CDR2 FQGNSA come from the germline V gene. The CDR3 spans 13 residues.

This chain links TRBV7-2 with TRBJ1-6, with TRBD1 as a possible D gene (6 bases). Sequencing was carried out using CD4+ T cells from PBMCs. The TCR originated in a human donor with Susac syndrome. The CDR3 bases are TGTGCCAGCAGCCCGTACAGGGATTCACCCCTCCACTTT. Translated: CASSPYRDSPLHF.